Below, 17 T cell receptor beta chains from the same sample are listed, as sequenced in a study of CD8 T cells in ankylosing spondylitis. General study results and limits: Apparently characteristic of ankylosing spondylitis blood was a TCR beta motif (roughly 8 highly homologous variants).

No antigen has been identified for these receptors. TCRdb fed the 5' RACE reads into MiXCR, producing one record per CDR3 protein. Of about 510,000 distinct CDR3 sequences in the sample, approximately 5% were seen once. Input material: blood, either unsorted or a sorted T cell fraction (not recorded which). The receptors come from a male donor with ankylosing spondylitis.

There are many counts of this clonotype. This chain joins TRBV6-2 or TRBV6-3 and TRBJ2-5; D unclear. CDR1 and CDR2 from the germline V gene are MNHEY and SVGEGT. The CDR3 runs to 17 residues. Trimming removed 0 bases at V and 1 base at J, with 15 bases between. This CDR3 is CASSYSLASSRQETQYF. CDR3 bases: TGTGCCAGCAGTTACTCCCTGGCCTCTAGTCGCCAAGAGACCCAGTACTTC.

This clonotype has a count of ten or more. The chain combines TRBV29-1 with TRBJ2-7; TRBD1 is a possible D gene (6 bases). This CDR3 contains 11 residues. V was trimmed by 6 bases and J by 3 bases, leaving 9 bases between them. Germline CDR1 and CDR2: SQVTM and ANQGSEA. Written as DNA, the CDR3 is TGCAGCGTCACGACAGGCTACGAGCAGTACTTC. Its protein product is CSVTTGYEQYF.

In this sample, this clonotype turned up many times. The rearrangement joins TRBV15 to TRBJ2-4; a weak D match, TRBD1 (5 bases). Looked up from germline, CDR1 is LNHNV and CDR2 is YYDKDF (reference sequence). Trimming took 8 bases from V and 3 from J, leaving 14 bases between them. This CDR3 has 14 residues. The CDR3 nucleotides read TGTGCCACCGCCAGGGCGGAAGGCAAAAACATTCAGTACTTC. Its translation is CATARAEGKNIQYF.

This clonotype was picked up many times. The chain combines TRBV4-3 with TRBJ1-4, with D maybe TRBD1 (5 bases). This CDR3 region has 14 residues. Trimming left V 3 bases short and J 8 bases short, with 13 bases between. Per the germline V gene, CDR1 is LGHNA and CDR2 is YSLEER. The CDR3 sequence: CASSQVVQAEKLFF. The CDR3 bases are TGCGCCAGCAGCCAGGTGGTACAGGCGGAAAAACTGTTTTTT.

This clonotype was observed many times. The chain carries TRBV6-5 and TRBJ1-6, with D perhaps TRBD1 (5 bases). The CDR3 is 12 amino acids. Germline-derived CDR1 and CDR2 are MNHEY and SVGAGI. V was shortened by 2 bases and J by 13 bases, with 9 bases between the two germline ends. CDR3 sequence (DNA): TGTGCCAGCAGTTACCTAGGGGAGCCCCTCCACTTT. This sequence encodes CASSYLGEPLHF.

This clonotype was detected ten times or more. The chain links TRBV7-2 to TRBJ2-5; the match to TRBD1 covers 10 bases. Germline CDR1 reads SGHTA; CDR2 reads FQGNSA. The CDR3 contains 16 residues. V was pared by 5 bases and J by 0 bases, with 6 bases of the junction left unmatched. As DNA, the CDR3 is TGTGCCAGCAGCCTCTACGGGACAGGGGACCAAGAGACCCAGTACTTC. Protein: CASSLYGTGDQETQYF.

This clonotype was observed a handful of times. The CDR3 DNA is TGTGCCAGCAGCCAATCCGGGGAGCTAGCGGGACCAGATACGCAGTATTTT. Protein sequence: CASSQSGELAGPDTQYF. The chain joins TRBV4-2 to TRBJ2-3, with 9 bases that match TRBD2. CDR1 and CDR2 from the germline V gene are LGHNA and YNFKEQ. J was trimmed by 4 bases and V by 2 bases; bases with no gene match: 10. The CDR3 is 17 residues long.

Many counts were recorded for this clonotype. V and J are TRBV12-3 or TRBV12-4 and TRBJ1-6; no firm D call. CDR3 length: 14 residues. V shed 5 bases and J shed 5 bases, with 10 bases lying between them. CDR3 sequence reads: CASSPSRDNSPLHF. As DNA, the CDR3 is TGTGCCAGCAGTCCGAGTAGGGATAATTCACCCCTCCACTTT.

In its sample, this clonotype was seen many times. The chain uses TRBV7-9 and TRBJ1-1; 9 bases map to TRBD1. There are 17 residues in the CDR3. The V gene end was trimmed by 3 bases and the J gene end by 3 bases; junction bases not matched to a gene: 11. Germline CDR1 is SEHNR and CDR2 is FQNEAQ (reference sequence). The chain's CDR3 is CASSFTRDRDSHTEAFF. The CDR3 nucleotides are TGTGCCAGCAGCTTTACTCGGGACAGGGATTCTCACACTGAAGCTTTCTTT.

This clonotype came up many times. This chain links TRBV29-1 with TRBJ2-1, with D perhaps TRBD2 (6 bases). Germline V CDR1 and CDR2: SQVTM, ANQGSEA. The V and J ends lost 7 bases and 2 bases respectively, with 18 bases between them. The CDR3 extends over 15 amino acids. The CDR3 coding sequence is TGCAGCGCTCAGTCGGCGGCGGGAACCTACAATGAGCAGTTCTTC. It encodes CSAQSAAGTYNEQFF.

This clonotype was seen ten or more times. The chain carries TRBV12-3 or TRBV12-4 and TRBJ2-7; TRBD2 matches at 7 bases. The V segment lost 2 bases and the J segment 7 bases; nucleotides outside the gene matches: 5. The CDR3 spans 13 residues. This CDR3 is CASSLWGAGEQYF. The CDR3 bases are TGTGCCAGCAGTTTATGGGGAGCGGGGGAGCAGTACTTC.

The chain employs TRBV11-3 and TRBJ2-7, with D perhaps matching TRBD2 (6 bases). Germline V gives CDR1 SGHNT, CDR2 YENEEA. The CDR3 has 15 amino acids. V lost 5 bases and J lost 4, with 18 bases in between. Here the CDR3 reads CASSTRGAGFYEQYF. The CDR3 DNA reads TGTGCCAGCAGCACCCGAGGGGCGGGATTTTACGAGCAGTACTTC.

The table lists this clonotype with a few counts. The chain employs TRBV7-2 and TRBJ2-5; 8 nucleotides align to TRBD2. This CDR3 is 16 amino acids long. The trim removed 5 bases at V and 4 bases at J, leaving 12 bases unmatched. Germline V gene data show CDR1 as SGHTA and CDR2 as FQGNSA. The CDR3 is CASSPYYRGGSETQYF. In DNA form, the CDR3 reads TGTGCCAGCAGCCCCTACTATCGGGGGGGCTCAGAGACCCAGTACTTC. The whole variable domain, filled in from reference TRBV7-2 and TRBJ2-5, reads GAGVSQSPSNKVTEKGKDVELRCDPISGHTALYWYRQSLGQGLEFLIYFQGNSAPDKSGLPSDRFSAERTGGSVSTLTIQRTQQEDSAVYLCASSPYYRGGSETQYFGPGTRLLVL.

The rearrangement joins TRBV6-1 to TRBJ1-2; tentative D call: TRBD1 (5 bases). Germline values: CDR1 MNHNS, CDR2 SASEGT. V lost 7 bases and J 5 bases, leaving 20 bases between the germline ends. The CDR3 has 15 residues. The CDR3 region is CASTNGGGSAYGYTF. The CDR3 DNA reads TGTGCCAGCACCAACGGGGGGGGTAGCGCGTATGGCTACACCTTC.

This clonotype showed up many times. The chain employs TRBV27 and TRBJ2-5; D might be TRBD1 or TRBD2, each matching 5 bases. The V gene lost 5 bases and the J gene lost 3 bases, with 25 bases spanning the gap. CDR1 and CDR2 from the germline V gene are MNHEY and SMNVEV (reference sequence). CDR3 length: 18 amino acids. The CDR3 DNA reads as TGTGCCAGCAGTCCTCCGGGACGCCGCGGCAACGTGGAAGAGACCCAGTACTTC. It translates to CASSPPGRRGNVEETQYF.

This clonotype was counted many times. The chain recombines TRBV9 with TRBJ2-3, with a tentative D call TRBD2 (5 bases). The CDR3 is 16 amino acids. CDR1 and CDR2 (germline): SGDLS, YYNGEE. The V end was cut by 6 bases, the J end by 2 bases, with 19 bases between. This CDR3 reads CASTLGGGGYTDTQYF. The CDR3 DNA is TGTGCCAGCACCCTAGGTGGAGGCGGTTACACAGATACGCAGTATTTT.

Many counts were recorded for this clonotype. The CDR3 sequence is CASHGGRRYEQYF. The CDR3, as DNA: TGCGCCAGTCATGGGGGGCGGAGGTACGAGCAGTACTTC. V gene TRBV5-1 combines with J gene TRBJ2-7, with D perhaps being TRBD1 or TRBD2 (6 bases each). Trimming removed 8 bases from V and 4 bases from J, with 16 bases in between. Germline V CDR1 and CDR2: SGHRS, YFSETQ. The CDR3 covers 13 residues.